This TCR beta chain was recorded in a study of control samples from healthy donors and cancer patients. Libraries were prepared by immunoSEQ multiplex PCR; TCRdb keeps only in-frame clonotypes and omits some of them. The sample lists roughly 86,000 clones, 75% to 95% seen once, with less than 20% in the top ten. The germline V gene encodes CDR1 LGHDT and CDR2 YNNKEL (reference sequence). The CDR3 extends over 15 amino acids. V lost 1 base and J lost 5; bases outside the gene matches: 2. The chain uses TRBV3-1 (or the pseudogene TRBV3-2) and TRBJ2-5; 12 bases align to TRBD2. Specimen: blood. This receptor was taken from a young man in good health. DNA for the CDR3: TGTGCCAGCAGCCAAGGGACTAGCGGGACGGAGACCCAGTACTTC. Translating it yields CASSQGTSGTETQYF.